This TCR beta chain comes out of a study of blood T cell repertoires in COVID-19. The trim removed 6 bases at V and 0 bases at J, leaving 10 bases unmatched. Germline CDR1 and CDR2: MNHEY and SMNVEV (reference sequence). This CDR3 is 16 amino acids long. This table comes from immunoSEQ multiplex PCR, and its TCRdb copy is limited to in-frame clones, with some not included. This repertoire shows around 220,000 clones, about 90% found once; its top ten account for under 6.5%. This receptor was identified in a woman under 40 with acute COVID-19. The genes are TRBV27 and TRBJ2-7; 8 bases line up with TRBD2. Sequences were obtained from PBMCs or T cells enriched from blood (not recorded which). CDR3 coding DNA: TGTGCCAGCAGGCCCGCCCCACTAGCGGACTCCTACGAGCAGTACTTC. This encodes CASRPAPLADSYEQYF.